This T cell receptor (beta chain) stems from a study of blood T cells in healthy people across ages. Findings and caveats of the study: Any changes in expanded clonotypes were possibly confounded, as donor CMV status remained unknown. A strong correlation between TCR beta diversity and naive T cell percentage was seen.

Sample-barcoded 5' priming and a J-beta primer mix drove a second PCR of about 7 to 12 cycles. Each of the samples gave a minimum of 2.5 million paired-end reads that contained CDR3. A single record per CDR3 protein comes from TCRdb applying MiXCR to the 5' RACE reads. The table includes approximately 600,000 distinct CDR3 sequences, about 53% detected once. Germline loops: CDR1 MNHEY, CDR2 SVGAGI. V lost 7 bases, J lost 7 bases, and 14 bases lay in between. The length of the CDR3 is 13 residues. Each of the donors had 8 to 10 milliliters of peripheral blood drawn into EDTA-treated Vacutainer tubes. Points on this clonotype: The antigen is unknown.

This clonotype was obtained from a man aged 60 to 75 in good health. Sequencing was done on a sample of blood. V usage is TRBV6-5 and J usage is TRBJ2-4, with D possibly called TRBD1 or TRBD2 (5 bases each). CDR3 nucleotides: TGTGCCAGCACGAGGGGCCCACGGAACATTCAGTACTTC. Amino acids: CASTRGPRNIQYF.